This T cell receptor beta chain was recovered during a study of blood T cell repertoires in COVID-19. For the study at large: Specimens from acute and convalescent COVID-19 originated in the United States, Italy and Spain. In each case, the material was cDNA or gDNA derived from T cells, B-cell-depleted T cells, or PBMCs.

Authors' processing steps: Counts of nucleated cells, estimated from reference gene primer amplification, were obtained. Libraries were prepared by immunoSEQ multiplex PCR; TCRdb keeps only in-frame clonotypes and omits some of them. The V and J calls and clone size were taken over from that table, and D and trimming were inferred from the DNA. The sample has about 670,000 clones, 70% to 90% seen once. This clone was seen once. The sequencing sample was made of peripheral blood. The clonotype comes from a woman aged 18-29 years with acute or convalescent COVID-19.

The CDR3 sequence: CASSLAADTYNEQFF. CDR3 DNA: TGTGCCAGTAGCCTCGCGGCGGATACCTACAATGAGCAGTTCTTC. The genes are TRBV19 and TRBJ2-1; D not resolved. Trimming pared 6 bases from V and 2 bases from J, leaving 14 bases between. This CDR3 has 15 amino acids. Germline V lookup: CDR1 LNHDA, CDR2 SQIVND (reference sequence).